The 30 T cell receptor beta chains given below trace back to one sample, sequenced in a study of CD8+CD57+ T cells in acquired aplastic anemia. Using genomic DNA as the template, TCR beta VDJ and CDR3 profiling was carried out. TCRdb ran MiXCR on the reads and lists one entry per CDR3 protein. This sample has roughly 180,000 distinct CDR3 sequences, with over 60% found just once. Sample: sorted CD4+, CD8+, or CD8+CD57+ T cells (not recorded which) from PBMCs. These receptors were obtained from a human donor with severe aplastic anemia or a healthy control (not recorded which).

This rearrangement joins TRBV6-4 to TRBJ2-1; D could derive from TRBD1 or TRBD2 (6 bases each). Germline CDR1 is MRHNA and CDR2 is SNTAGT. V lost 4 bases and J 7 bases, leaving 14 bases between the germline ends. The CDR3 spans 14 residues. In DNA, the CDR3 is TGTGCCAGCAGTGTGGCGTTAGGGGGGAATGAGCAGTTCTTC. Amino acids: CASSVALGGNEQFF.

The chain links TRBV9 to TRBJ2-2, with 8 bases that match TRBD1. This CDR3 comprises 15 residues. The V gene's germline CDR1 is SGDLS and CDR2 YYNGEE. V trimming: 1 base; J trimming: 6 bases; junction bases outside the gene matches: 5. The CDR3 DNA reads TGTGCCAGCAGCGTACATCAGGGGGCGGCCGGGGAGCTGTTTTTT. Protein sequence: CASSVHQGAAGELFF. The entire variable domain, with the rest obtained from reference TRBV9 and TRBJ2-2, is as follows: DSGVTQTPKHLITATGQRVTLRCSPRSGDLSVYWYQQSLDQGLQFLIQYYNGEERAKGNILERFSAQQFPDLHSELNLSSLELGDSALYFCASSVHQGAAGELFFGEGSRLTVL.

CDR3: CSVGQAGTGYSDTQYF. The CDR3 DNA sequence: TGCAGCGTTGGACAGGCGGGGACAGGGTATTCGGATACGCAGTATTTT. The genes are TRBV29-1 and TRBJ2-3; 9 bases agree with TRBD1. Looked up from germline, CDR1 is SQVTM and CDR2 is ANQGSEA. After removal of 4 bases from V and 6 bases from J, the junction contained 14 bases not matched to a gene. The CDR3 covers 16 residues.

The DNA of the CDR3 is TGCAGCGTCTCTACAGGGGGCACCGGGGAGCTGTTTTTT. It is translated as CSVSTGGTGELFF. The chain carries TRBV29-1 and TRBJ2-2; 8 bases are shared with TRBD1. Trimming took 6 bases from V and 4 from J; bases not matched to a gene: 4. This CDR3 contains 13 residues. CDR1 is SQVTM, CDR2 ANQGSEA, per germline.

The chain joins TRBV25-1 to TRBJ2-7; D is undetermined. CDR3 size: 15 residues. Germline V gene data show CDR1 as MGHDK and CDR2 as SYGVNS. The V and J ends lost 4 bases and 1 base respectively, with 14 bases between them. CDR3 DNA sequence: TGTGCCAGCAGTGTATCCCTGGGCGGATCCTACGAGCAGTACTTC. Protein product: CASSVSLGGSYEQYF.

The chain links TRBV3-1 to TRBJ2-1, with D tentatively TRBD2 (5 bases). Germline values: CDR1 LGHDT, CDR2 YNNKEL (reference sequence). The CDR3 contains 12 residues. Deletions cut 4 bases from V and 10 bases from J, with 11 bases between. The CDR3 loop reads CASSLTRGEQFF. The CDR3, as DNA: TGTGCCAGCAGCCTAACGCGCGGGGAGCAGTTCTTC.

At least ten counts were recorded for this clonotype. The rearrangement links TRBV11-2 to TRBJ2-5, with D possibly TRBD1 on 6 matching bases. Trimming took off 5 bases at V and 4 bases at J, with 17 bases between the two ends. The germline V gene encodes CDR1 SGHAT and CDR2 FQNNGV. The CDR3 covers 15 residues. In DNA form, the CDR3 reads TGTGCCAGCAGCAGAATCAGGGGTGGGGGAGAGACCCAGTACTTC. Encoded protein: CASSRIRGGGETQYF.

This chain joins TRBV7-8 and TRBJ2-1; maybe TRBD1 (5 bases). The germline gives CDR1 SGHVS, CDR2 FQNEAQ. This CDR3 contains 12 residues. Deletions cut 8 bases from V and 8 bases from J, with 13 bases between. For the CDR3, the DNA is TGTGCCAGCGGCATAATGACAGATGAGCAGTTCTTC. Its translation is CASGIMTDEQFF. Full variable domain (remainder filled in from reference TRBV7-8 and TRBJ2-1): GAGVSQSPRYKVAKRGQDVALRCDPISGHVSLFWYQQALGQGPEFLTYFQNEAQLDKSGLPSDRFFAERPEGSVSTLKIQRTQQEDSAVYLCASGIMTDEQFFGPGTRLTVL.

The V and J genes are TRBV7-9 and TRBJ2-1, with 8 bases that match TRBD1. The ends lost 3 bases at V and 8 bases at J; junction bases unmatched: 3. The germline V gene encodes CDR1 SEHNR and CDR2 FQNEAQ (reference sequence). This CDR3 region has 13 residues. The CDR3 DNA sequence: TGTGCCAGCAGCTTGACAGGGGAGGATGAGCAGTTCTTC. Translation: CASSLTGEDEQFF. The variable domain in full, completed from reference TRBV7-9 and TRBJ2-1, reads DTGVSQNPRHKITKRGQNVTFRCDPISEHNRLYWYRQTLGQGPEFLTYFQNEAQLEKSRLLSDRFSAERPKGSFSTLEIQRTEQGDSAMYLCASSLTGEDEQFFGPGTRLTVL.

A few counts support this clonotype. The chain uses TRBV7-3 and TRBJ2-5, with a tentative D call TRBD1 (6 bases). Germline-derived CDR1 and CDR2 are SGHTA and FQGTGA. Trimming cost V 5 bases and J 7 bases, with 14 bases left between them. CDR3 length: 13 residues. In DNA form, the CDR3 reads TGTGCCAGCAGCCGCGGACAGCAGGGGACCCAGTACTTC. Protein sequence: CASSRGQQGTQYF.

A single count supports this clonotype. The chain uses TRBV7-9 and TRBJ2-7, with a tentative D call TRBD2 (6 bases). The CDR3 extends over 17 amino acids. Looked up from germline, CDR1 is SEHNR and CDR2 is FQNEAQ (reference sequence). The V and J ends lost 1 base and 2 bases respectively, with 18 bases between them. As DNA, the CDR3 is TGTGCCAGCAGCTTAGAGAGAGCGGGCCTCACCCCCTACGAGCAGTACTTC. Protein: CASSLERAGLTPYEQYF.

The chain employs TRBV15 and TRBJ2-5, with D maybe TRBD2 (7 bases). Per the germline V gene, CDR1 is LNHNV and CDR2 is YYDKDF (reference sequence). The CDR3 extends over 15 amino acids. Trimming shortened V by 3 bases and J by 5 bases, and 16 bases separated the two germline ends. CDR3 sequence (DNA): TGTGCCACCAGCAGCAATGGGGGGGCAGGGGAGACCCAGTACTTC. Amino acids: CATSSNGGAGETQYF.

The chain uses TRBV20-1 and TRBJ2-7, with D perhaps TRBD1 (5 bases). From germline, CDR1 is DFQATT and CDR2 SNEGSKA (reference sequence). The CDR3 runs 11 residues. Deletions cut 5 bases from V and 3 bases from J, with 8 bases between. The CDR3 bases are TGCAGTGCTTCAGGGTTCTACGAGCAGTACTTC. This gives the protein CSASGFYEQYF.

For the CDR3, the DNA is TGTGCCAGCAGTTACCCGGAGGCAACTAATGAAAAACTGTTTTTT. This gives the protein CASSYPEATNEKLFF. The V and J genes are TRBV6-1 and TRBJ1-4; D not resolved. Trimming took 5 bases from V and 0 from J, leaving 10 bases between them. The CDR3 sequence is 15 residues long. Germline-derived CDR1 and CDR2 are MNHNS and SASEGT.

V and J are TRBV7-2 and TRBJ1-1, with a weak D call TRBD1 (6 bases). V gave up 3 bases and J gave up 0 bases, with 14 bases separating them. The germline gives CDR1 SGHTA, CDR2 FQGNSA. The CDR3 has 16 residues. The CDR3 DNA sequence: TGTGCCAGCAGCTTCGAAAGGGGGGCGCTGAACACTGAAGCTTTCTTT. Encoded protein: CASSFERGALNTEAFF. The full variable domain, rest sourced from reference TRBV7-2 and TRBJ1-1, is GAGVSQSPSNKVTEKGKDVELRCDPISGHTALYWYRQSLGQGLEFLIYFQGNSAPDKSGLPSDRFSAERTGGSVSTLTIQRTQQEDSAVYLCASSFERGALNTEAFFGQGTRLTVV.

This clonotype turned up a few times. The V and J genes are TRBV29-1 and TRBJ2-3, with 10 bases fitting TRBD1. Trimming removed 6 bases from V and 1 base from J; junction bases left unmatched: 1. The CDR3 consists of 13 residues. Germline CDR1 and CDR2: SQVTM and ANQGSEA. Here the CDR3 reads CSVGTGGTDTQYF. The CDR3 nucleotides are TGCAGCGTCGGGACAGGGGGCACAGATACGCAGTATTTT.

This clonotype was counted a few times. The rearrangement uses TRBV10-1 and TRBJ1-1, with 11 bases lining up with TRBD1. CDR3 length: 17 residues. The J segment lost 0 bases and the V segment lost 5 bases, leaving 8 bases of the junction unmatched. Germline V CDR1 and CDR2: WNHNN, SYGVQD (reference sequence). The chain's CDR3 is CASSPDRGRLMNTEAFF. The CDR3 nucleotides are TGCGCCAGCAGTCCGGACAGGGGGCGGCTCATGAACACTGAAGCTTTCTTT.

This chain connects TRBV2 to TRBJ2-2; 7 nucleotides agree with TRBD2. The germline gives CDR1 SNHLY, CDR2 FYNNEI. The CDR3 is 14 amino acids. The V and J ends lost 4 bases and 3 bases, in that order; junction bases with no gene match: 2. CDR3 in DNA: TGTGCCAGCAGTGGACTAGCCTACACCGGGGAGCTGTTTTTT. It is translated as CASSGLAYTGELFF. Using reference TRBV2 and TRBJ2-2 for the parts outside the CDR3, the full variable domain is EPEVTQTPSHQVTQMGQEVILRCVPISNHLYFYWYRQILGQKVEFLVSFYNNEISEKSEIFDDQFSVERPDGSNFTLKIRSTKLEDSAMYFCASSGLAYTGELFFGEGSRLTVL.

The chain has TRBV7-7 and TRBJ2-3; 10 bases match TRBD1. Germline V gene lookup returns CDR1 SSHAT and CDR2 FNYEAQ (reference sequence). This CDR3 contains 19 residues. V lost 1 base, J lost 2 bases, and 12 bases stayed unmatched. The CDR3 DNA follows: TGTGCCAGCAGCTTAGGACAGGGGGCCCTCGTCTTTTCCACAGATACGCAGTATTTT. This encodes CASSLGQGALVFSTDTQYF.

CDR3 coding DNA: TGTGCCAGCAGCGGATGGACAGGGGTAAACGAGCAGTACTTC. Amino acid sequence: CASSGWTGVNEQYF. The rearrangement uses TRBV9 and TRBJ2-7; 9 bases match TRBD1. This CDR3 contains 14 residues. V dropped 3 bases and J dropped 5; count of bases not matched to a gene: 6. Per germline, CDR1 SGDLS and CDR2 YYNGEE.

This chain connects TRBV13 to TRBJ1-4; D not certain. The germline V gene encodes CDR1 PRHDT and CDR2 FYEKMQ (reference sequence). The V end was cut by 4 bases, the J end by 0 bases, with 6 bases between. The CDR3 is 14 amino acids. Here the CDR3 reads CASSYTSTNEKLFF. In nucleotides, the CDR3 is TGTGCCAGCAGCTACACTTCAACTAATGAAAAACTGTTTTTT.

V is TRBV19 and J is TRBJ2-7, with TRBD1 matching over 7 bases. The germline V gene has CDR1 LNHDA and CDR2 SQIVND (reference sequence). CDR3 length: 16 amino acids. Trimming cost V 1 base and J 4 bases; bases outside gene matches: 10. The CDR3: CASSIGTQDRAYEQYF. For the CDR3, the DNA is TGTGCCAGTAGTATAGGAACCCAAGACAGGGCGTACGAGCAGTACTTC.

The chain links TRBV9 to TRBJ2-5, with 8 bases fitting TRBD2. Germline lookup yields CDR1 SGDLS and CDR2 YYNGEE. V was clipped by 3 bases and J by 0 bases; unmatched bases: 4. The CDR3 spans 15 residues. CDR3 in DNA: TGTGCCAGCAGCGGGACTAGCTGGTACCAAGAGACCCAGTACTTC. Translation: CASSGTSWYQETQYF.

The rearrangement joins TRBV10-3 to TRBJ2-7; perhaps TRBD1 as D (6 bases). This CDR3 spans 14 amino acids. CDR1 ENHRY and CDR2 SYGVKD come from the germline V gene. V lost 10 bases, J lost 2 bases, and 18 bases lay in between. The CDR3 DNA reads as TGTGCCAGCTTGTCGGACCCAGGGGCCTACGAGCAGTACTTC. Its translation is CASLSDPGAYEQYF.

The CDR3 loop is CASSGGQGTAPLHF. The CDR3 coding sequence is TGTGCCAGCAGTGGGGGACAGGGAACGGCACCCCTCCACTTT. The chain links TRBV2 to TRBJ1-6; TRBD1 agrees at 9 bases. CDR3 length equals 14 residues. Germline trimming cut 4 bases from V and 11 bases from J; bases unmatched to any gene: 6. Germline CDR1 and CDR2: SNHLY and FYNNEI.

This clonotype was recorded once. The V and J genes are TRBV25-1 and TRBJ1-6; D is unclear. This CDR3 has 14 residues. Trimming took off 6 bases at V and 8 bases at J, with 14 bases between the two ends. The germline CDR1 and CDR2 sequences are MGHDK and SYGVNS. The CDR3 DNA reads TGTGCCAGCAGCCAACGACGAACGCATTCACCCCTCCACTTT. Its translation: CASSQRRTHSPLHF.

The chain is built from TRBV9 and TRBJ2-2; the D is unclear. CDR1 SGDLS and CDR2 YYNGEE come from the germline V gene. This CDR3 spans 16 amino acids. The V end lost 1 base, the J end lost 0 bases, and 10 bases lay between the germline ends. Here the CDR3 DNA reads TGTGCCAGCAGCGTAAGGCTACACACGAACACCGGGGAGCTGTTTTTT. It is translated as CASSVRLHTNTGELFF. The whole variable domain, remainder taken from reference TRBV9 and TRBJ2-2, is DSGVTQTPKHLITATGQRVTLRCSPRSGDLSVYWYQQSLDQGLQFLIQYYNGEERAKGNILERFSAQQFPDLHSELNLSSLELGDSALYFCASSVRLHTNTGELFFGEGSRLTVL.

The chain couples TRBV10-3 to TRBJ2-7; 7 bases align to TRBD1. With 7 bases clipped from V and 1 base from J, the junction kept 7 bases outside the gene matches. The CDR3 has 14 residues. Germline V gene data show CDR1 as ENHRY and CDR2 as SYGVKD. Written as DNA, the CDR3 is TGTGCCATCACCCGGACAGGATCTTCCTACGAGCAGTACTTC. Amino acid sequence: CAITRTGSSYEQYF.

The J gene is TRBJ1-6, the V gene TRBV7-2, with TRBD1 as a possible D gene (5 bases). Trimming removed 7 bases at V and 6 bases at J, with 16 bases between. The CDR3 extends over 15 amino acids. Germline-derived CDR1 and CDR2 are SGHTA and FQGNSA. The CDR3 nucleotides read TGTGCCAGCACCGGGAGGGGCAGCCCTAATTCACCCCTCCACTTT. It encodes CASTGRGSPNSPLHF.

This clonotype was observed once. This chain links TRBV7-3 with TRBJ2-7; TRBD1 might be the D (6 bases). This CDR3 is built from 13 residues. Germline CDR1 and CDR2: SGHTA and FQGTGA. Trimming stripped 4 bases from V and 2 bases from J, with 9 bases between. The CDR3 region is CASSYRDTYEQYF. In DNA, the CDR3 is TGTGCCAGCAGCTACAGGGACACCTACGAGCAGTACTTC.